The T cell receptor (beta chain) under discussion was sequenced for a study of blood T cell dynamics during melanoma immunotherapy. The method was immunoSEQ multiplex PCR; TCRdb's version includes in-frame clones alone and lacks a portion of them. The table has roughly 10,000 clones, about 87% seen once; the top ten hold 10%. The CDR3 is 13 residues long. The V end lost 1 base, the J end lost 5 bases, and 8 bases lay between the germline ends. CDR1 and CDR2 (germline): SGHRS, YFSETQ. Time point: pre-treatment baseline. Patients had no prior systemic cancer treatment, immunosuppressants or other active cancers.

Sequencing used blood, obtained from a patient treated with checkpoint blockade. This sequence originates from a human donor with melanoma. The chain links TRBV5-1 to TRBJ2-3, with D unclear. CDR3 bases: TGCGCCAGCAGCTTGACCCTAGAAGATACGCAGTATTTT. Translation gives CASSLTLEDTQYF.